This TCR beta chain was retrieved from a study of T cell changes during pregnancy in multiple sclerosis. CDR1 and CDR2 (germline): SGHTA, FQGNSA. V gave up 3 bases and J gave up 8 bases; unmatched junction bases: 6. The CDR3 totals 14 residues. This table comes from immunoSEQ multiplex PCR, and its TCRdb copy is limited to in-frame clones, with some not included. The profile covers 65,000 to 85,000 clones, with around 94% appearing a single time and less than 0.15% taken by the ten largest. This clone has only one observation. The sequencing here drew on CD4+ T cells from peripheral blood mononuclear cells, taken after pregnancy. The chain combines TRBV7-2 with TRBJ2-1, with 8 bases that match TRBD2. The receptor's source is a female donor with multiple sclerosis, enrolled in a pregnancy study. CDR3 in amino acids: CASSFSGGADEQFF. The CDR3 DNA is TGTGCCAGCAGCTTTTCGGGAGGGGCGGATGAGCAGTTCTTC.